This T cell receptor (beta chain) is from a study of shared clonotypes between healthy human individuals. Broader study findings: Apart from blood, nothing was sampled; tissue repertoires likely differ.

Here immunoSEQ multiplex PCR was the method, and the copy in TCRdb shows in-frame clones only, minus some. Seen here are 450,000 to 500,000 clones, approximately 82% observed once, and the top ten hold 9.5% to 15%. The V gene end was trimmed by 2 bases and the J gene end by 4 bases; junction bases not matched to a gene: 3. Germline CDR1 SGHTA, CDR2 FQGTGA. This CDR3 contains 14 residues. For genomic DNA, unsorted samples relied on tens of millions of PBMCs. This clone was counted a single time. Its target is unknown. Additional DNA sequences in this sample encode the identical CDR3. The chain combines TRBV7-3 with TRBJ2-3; 7 bases are a match to TRBD1. This TCR derives from a woman aged 40 to 55 in good health. Some clones in this sample may be carry-over from other donors' samples. What was sequenced was PBMCs. CDR3 DNA: TGTGCCAGCAGCTTACGACAGGGTGCAGATACGCAGTATTTT. Protein product: CASSLRQGADTQYF. Combining the CDR3 with reference TRBV7-3 and TRBJ2-3 gives the whole variable domain GAGVSQTPSNKVTEKGKYVELRCDPISGHTALYWYRQSLGQGPEFLIYFQGTGAADDSGLPNDRFFAVRPEGSVSTLKIQRTERGDSAVYLCASSLRQGADTQYFGPGTRLTVL.